This entry describes one T cell receptor beta chain. The antigen is undetermined. The data are from a study of shared clonotypes between healthy human individuals. Looking at the study overall: A donor's plate count was three for CD4 naive and three for CD4 memory; CD8 naive had two and CD8 memory one.

Naive CD8 cells were CD45RO-negative, positively selected for CCR7, excluding terminally differentiated effector memory CD45RA+ cells. Adults of Caucasian background living in Nashville, Tennessee made up all donors. The CDR3 is 14 amino acids. CDR1 is MNHEY and CDR2 is SVGAGI in the germline V gene. Trimming removed 4 bases at V and 4 bases at J, with 10 bases between. Method: immunoSEQ multiplex PCR; TCRdb's copy keeps in-frame clones and lacks some. Found here are around 2.1 million clones, 90% to 95% of them singletons; the top ten hold 1.5% to 2%. Study-wide findings and caveats: Donors were few, which limited the genetic and exposure-history diversity represented. Compared with clonotypes that all four donors shared, non-shared clonotypes had lower generation probabilities.

The J gene is TRBJ2-2, the V gene TRBV6-5; D is undetermined. The sample comprised naive CD8+ T cells from PBMCs. The receptor's source is a young man in good health. Some clones in this sample may be carry-over from other donors' samples. Here the CDR3 reads CASSLRRGTGELFF. CDR3 nucleotides: TGTGCCAGCAGTTTAAGAAGAGGCACCGGGGAGCTGTTTTTT.